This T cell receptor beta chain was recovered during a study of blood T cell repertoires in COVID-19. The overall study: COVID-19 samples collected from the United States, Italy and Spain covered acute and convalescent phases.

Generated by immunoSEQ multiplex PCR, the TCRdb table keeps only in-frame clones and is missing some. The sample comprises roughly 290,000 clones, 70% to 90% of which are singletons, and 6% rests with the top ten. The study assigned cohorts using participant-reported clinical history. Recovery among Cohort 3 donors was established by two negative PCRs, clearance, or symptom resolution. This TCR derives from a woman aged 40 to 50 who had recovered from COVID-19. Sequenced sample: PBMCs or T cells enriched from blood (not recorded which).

For the CDR3, the DNA is TGTGCCAGCAGCCGACACCGGGACAGGGGGTCTGGGGCCAACGTCCTGACTTTC. It specifies CASSRHRDRGSGANVLTF. The chain uses TRBV7-6 and TRBJ2-6; the match to TRBD1 covers 11 bases. This CDR3 is 18 amino acids long. The germline gives CDR1 SGHVS, CDR2 FNYEAQ. With V trimmed by 5 bases and J by 1 base, 7 bases remained unmatched.